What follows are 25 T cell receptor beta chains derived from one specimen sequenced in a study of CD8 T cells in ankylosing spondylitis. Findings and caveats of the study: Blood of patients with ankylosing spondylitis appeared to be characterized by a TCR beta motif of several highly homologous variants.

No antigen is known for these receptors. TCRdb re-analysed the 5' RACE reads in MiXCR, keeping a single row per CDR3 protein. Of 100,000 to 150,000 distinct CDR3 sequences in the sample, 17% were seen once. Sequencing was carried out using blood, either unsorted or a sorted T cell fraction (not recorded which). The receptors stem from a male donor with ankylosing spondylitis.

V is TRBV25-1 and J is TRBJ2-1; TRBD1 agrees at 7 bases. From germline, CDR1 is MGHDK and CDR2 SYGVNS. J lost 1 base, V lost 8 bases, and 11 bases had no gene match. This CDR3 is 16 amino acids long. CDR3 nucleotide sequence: TGTGCCAGCCAAGACCCCGGGACAGCTTCCTACAATGAGCAGTTCTTC. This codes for CASQDPGTASYNEQFF.

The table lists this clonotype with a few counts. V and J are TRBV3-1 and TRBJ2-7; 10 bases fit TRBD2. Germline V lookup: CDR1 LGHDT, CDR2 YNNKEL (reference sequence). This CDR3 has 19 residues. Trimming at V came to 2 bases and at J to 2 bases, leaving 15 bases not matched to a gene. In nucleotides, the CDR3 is TGTGCCAGCAGCCAAAGGCTAGCGGGAGAATCTCGTCTTCCCTACGAGCAGTACTTC. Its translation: CASSQRLAGESRLPYEQYF.

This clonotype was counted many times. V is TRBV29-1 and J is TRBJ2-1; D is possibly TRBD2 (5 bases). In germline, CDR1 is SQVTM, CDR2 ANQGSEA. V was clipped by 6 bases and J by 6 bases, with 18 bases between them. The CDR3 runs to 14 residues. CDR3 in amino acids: CSVASSLPRNEQFF. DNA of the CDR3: TGCAGCGTGGCCTCTAGCCTACCGCGCAATGAGCAGTTCTTC.

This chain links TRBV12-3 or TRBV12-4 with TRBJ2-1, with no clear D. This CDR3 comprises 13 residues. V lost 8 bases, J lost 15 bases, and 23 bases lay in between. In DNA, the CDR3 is TGTGCCAGCTGTCCACCGTCGGGCACCCAGGCGTTCTTC. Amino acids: CASCPPSGTQAFF.

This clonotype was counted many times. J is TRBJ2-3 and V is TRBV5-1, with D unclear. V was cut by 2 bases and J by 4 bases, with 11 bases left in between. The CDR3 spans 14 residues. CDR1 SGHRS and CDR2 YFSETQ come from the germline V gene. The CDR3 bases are TGCGCCAGCAGCTTTTTCCACCTAGCAGATACGCAGTATTTT. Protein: CASSFFHLADTQYF.

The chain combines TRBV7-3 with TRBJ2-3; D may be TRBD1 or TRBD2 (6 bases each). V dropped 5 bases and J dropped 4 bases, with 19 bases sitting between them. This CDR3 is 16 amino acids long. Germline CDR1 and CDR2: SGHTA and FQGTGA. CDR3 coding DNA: TGTGCCAGCAGCCCACTGGAGGGGGGTGGCGCAGATACGCAGTATTTT. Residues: CASSPLEGGGADTQYF.

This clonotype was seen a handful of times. Written as DNA, the CDR3 is TGCAGTGCTAGAGATGCGTATGGGGCCTACGAGCAGTACTTC. Protein: CSARDAYGAYEQYF. V gene TRBV20-1 combines with J gene TRBJ2-7; D not resolved. The CDR3 is made up of 14 amino acids. The germline V gene has CDR1 DFQATT and CDR2 SNEGSKA (reference sequence). Trimming took 0 bases from V and 2 from J, leaving 11 bases between them.

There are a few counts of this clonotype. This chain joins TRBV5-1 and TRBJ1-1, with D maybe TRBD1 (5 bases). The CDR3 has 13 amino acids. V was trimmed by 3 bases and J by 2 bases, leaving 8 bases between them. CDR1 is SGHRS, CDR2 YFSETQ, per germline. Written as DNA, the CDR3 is TGCGCCAGCAGCTGGGGGGGAAACACTGAAGCTTTCTTT. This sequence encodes CASSWGGNTEAFF.

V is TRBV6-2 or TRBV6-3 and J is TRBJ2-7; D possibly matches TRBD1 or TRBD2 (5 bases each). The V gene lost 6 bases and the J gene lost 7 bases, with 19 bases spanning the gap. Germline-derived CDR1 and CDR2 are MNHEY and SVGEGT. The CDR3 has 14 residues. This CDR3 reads CASRPQSWGGEQYF. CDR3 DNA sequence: TGTGCCAGCAGGCCCCAAAGCTGGGGCGGGGAGCAGTACTTC.

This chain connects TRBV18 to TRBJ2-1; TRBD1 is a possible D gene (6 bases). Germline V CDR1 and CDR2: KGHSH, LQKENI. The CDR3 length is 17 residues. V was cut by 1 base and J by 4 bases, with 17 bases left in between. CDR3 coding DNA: TGTGCCAGCTCACCACGAGGGACAACCGAACCATACAATGAGCAGTTCTTC. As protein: CASSPRGTTEPYNEQFF. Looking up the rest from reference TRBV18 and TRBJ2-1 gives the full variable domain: NAGVMQNPRHLVRRRGQEARLRCSPMKGHSHVYWYRQLPEEGLKFMVYLQKENIIDESGMPKERFSAEFPKEGPSILRIQQVVRGDSAAYFCASSPRGTTEPYNEQFFGPGTRLTVL.

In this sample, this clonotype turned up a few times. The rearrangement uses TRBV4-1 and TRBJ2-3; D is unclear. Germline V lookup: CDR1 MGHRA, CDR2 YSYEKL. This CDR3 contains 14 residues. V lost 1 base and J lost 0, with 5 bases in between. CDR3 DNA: TGCGCCAGCAGCCAAGTCGGCAGCACAGATACGCAGTATTTT. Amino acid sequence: CASSQVGSTDTQYF.

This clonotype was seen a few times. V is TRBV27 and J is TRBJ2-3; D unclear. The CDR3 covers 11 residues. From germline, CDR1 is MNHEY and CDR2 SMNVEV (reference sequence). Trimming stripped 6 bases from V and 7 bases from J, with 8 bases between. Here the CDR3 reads CASSRGHTQYF. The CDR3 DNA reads TGTGCCAGCAGCCGCGGTCATACGCAGTATTTT.

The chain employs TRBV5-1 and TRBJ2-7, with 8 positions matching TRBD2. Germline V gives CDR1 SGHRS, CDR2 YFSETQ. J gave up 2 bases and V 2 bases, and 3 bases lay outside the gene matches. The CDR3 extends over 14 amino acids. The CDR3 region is CASSLLAETYEQYF. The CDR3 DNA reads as TGCGCCAGCAGCTTACTAGCGGAAACCTACGAGCAGTACTTC. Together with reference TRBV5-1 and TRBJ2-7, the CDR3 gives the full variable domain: KAGVTQTPRYLIKTRGQQVTLSCSPISGHRSVSWYQQTPGQGLQFLFEYFSETQRNKGNFPGRFSGRQFSNSRSEMNVSTLELGDSALYLCASSLLAETYEQYFGPGTRLTVT.

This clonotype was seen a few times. Written as DNA, the CDR3 is TGCAGCGTTGAACACACCGGGGGGTACGAGCAGTACTTC. This gives the protein CSVEHTGGYEQYF. The V gene is TRBV29-1, the J gene TRBJ2-7; 7 positions match TRBD2. The V gene's germline CDR1 is SQVTM and CDR2 ANQGSEA. Trimming at V came to 2 bases and at J to 4 bases, leaving 5 bases not matched to a gene. This CDR3 has 13 amino acids.

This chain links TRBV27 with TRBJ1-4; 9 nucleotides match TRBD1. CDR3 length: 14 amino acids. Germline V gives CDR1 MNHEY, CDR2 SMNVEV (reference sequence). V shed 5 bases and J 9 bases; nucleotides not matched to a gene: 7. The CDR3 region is CASSLGQGLKKLFF. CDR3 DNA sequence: TGTGCCAGCAGTCTGGGACAGGGTTTGAAAAAACTGTTTTTT. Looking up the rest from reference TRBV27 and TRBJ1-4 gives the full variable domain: EAQVTQNPRYLITVTGKKLTVTCSQNMNHEYMSWYRQDPGLGLRQIYYSMNVEVTDKGDVPEGYKVSRKEKRNFPLILESPSPNQTSLYFCASSLGQGLKKLFFGSGTQLSVL.

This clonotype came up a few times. The CDR3 DNA is TGTGCCACCACTTTTCGTGTGGGAGGAGCTGAAGCTTTCTTT. It is translated as CATTFRVGGAEAFF. The chain combines TRBV19 with TRBJ1-1; D is unclear. The CDR3 runs to 14 residues. V was pared by 10 bases and J by 6 bases, with 21 bases between. Germline CDR1 is LNHDA and CDR2 is SQIVND (reference sequence).

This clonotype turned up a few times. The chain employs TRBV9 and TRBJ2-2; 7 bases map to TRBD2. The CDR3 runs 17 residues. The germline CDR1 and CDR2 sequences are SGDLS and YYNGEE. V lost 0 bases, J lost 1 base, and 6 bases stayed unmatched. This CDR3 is CASSVAWSGVNTGELFF. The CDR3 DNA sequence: TGTGCCAGCAGCGTAGCTTGGAGCGGGGTGAACACCGGGGAGCTGTTTTTT.

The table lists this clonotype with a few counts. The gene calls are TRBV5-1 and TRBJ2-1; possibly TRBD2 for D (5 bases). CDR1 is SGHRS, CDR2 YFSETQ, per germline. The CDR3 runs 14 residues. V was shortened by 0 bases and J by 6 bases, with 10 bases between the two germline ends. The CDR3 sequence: CASSLAYSANEQFF. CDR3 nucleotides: TGCGCCAGCAGCTTGGCGTATAGCGCCAATGAGCAGTTCTTC.

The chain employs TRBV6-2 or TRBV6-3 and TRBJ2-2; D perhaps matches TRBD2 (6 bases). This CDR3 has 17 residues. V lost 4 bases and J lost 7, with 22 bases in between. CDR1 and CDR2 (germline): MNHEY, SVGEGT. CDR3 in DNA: TGTGCCAGCAGTTTGGACTACCCGGGAGTTCATAACGGGGAGCTGTTTTTT. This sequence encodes CASSLDYPGVHNGELFF.

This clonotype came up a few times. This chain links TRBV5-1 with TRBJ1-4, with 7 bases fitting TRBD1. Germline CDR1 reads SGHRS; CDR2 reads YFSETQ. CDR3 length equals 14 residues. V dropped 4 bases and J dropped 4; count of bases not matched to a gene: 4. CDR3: CASSQGQLNEKLFF. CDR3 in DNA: TGCGCCAGCAGCCAGGGACAGCTTAATGAAAAACTGTTTTTT.

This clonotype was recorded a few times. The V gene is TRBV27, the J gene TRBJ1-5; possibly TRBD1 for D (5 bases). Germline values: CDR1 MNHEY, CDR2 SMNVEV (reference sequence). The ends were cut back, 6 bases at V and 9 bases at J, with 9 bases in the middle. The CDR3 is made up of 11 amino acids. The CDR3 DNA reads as TGTGCCAGCAGCGGGGGGGGGCCCCAGCATTTT. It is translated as CASSGGGPQHF.

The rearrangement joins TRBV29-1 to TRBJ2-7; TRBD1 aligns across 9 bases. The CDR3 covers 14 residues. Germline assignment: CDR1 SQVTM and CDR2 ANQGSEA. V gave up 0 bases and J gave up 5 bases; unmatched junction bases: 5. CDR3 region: CSVEDGTGKDEQYF. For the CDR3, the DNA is TGCAGCGTTGAAGACGGGACAGGGAAGGACGAGCAGTACTTC.

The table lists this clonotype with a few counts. CDR3 sequence (DNA): TGTGCCAGCAGCTCCGGACAGATACAAGAGACCCAGTACTTC. Its translation: CASSSGQIQETQYF. The genes are TRBV3-1 and TRBJ2-5; D is possibly TRBD1 (6 bases). V was shortened by 5 bases and J by 2 bases, with 12 bases between the two germline ends. The CDR3 is 14 residues long. Germline V gene data show CDR1 as LGHDT and CDR2 as YNNKEL (reference sequence).

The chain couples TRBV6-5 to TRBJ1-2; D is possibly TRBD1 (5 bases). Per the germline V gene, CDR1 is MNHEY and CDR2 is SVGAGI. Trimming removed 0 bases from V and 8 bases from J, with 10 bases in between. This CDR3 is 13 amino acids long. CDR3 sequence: CASSYSSGDGYTF. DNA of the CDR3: TGTGCCAGCAGTTACTCGAGCGGGGACGGCTACACCTTC.

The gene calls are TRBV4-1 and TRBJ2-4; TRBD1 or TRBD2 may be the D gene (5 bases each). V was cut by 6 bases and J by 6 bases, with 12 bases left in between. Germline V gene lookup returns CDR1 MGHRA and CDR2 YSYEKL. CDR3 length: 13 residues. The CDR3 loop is CASSPRGGNIQYF. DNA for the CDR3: TGCGCCAGCAGTCCTCGTGGGGGAAACATTCAGTACTTC.